Below, 32 T cell receptor beta chains from the same sample are listed, as sequenced in a study of Graves' ophthalmopathy and Graves' hyperthyroidism. The TCR beta CDR3 regions underwent amplification from RNA transcripts. A first-round RT-PCR used HTBI primers, followed by a second-round multiplex PCR. TCRdb independently ran MiXCR on the multiplex PCR reads; one entry per CDR3 protein. Among 500,000 to 700,000 distinct CDR3 sequences listed, 20% to 25% were seen once. Specimen: peripheral blood. Receptors were obtained from a woman aged 18-29 years with stable Graves' hyperthyroidism. Some clones in this sample may be carry-over from other donors' samples.

This clonotype was seen repeatedly, ten times or more. The CDR3: CASKEGGTEAFF. In DNA form, the CDR3 reads TGTGCCAGTAAAGAGGGGGGCACTGAAGCTTTCTTT. The V call is TRBV19, the J call TRBJ1-1, with D perhaps TRBD1 (6 bases). Per the germline V gene, CDR1 is LNHDA and CDR2 is SQIVND (reference sequence). The CDR3 covers 12 residues. Between the trimmed V and J ends, which lost 7 bases and 4 bases, there was a span of 10 bases.

This clonotype was observed at least ten times. The chain carries TRBV4-2 and TRBJ2-2; 10 bases are a match to TRBD2. Germline V lookup: CDR1 LGHNA, CDR2 YNFKEQ. V trimming: 4 bases; J trimming: 3 bases; junction bases outside the gene matches: 17. This CDR3 spans 20 amino acids. CDR3 amino acids: CASSLRAMSASGRHTGELFF. The CDR3 DNA sequence: TGTGCCAGCAGCCTCCGGGCCATGTCGGCTAGCGGGAGACACACCGGGGAGCTGTTTTTT.

The CDR3 loop is CSVESSTYGYTF. The DNA for the CDR3 is TGCAGCGTTGAGTCGAGCACCTATGGCTACACCTTC. The V call is TRBV29-1, the J call TRBJ1-2; no reliable D call. The V and J ends lost 3 bases and 4 bases respectively, with 9 bases between them. The length of the CDR3 is 12 residues. CDR1 is SQVTM, CDR2 ANQGSEA, per germline.

This clonotype was recorded many times. The chain is built from TRBV30 and TRBJ2-5, with a weak D call TRBD1 (6 bases). The CDR3 totals 13 residues. In germline, CDR1 is GTSNPN, CDR2 SVGIG (reference sequence). The ends were cut back, 4 bases at V and 1 base at J, with 10 bases in the middle. CDR3 residues: CAWNTGFQETQYF. For the CDR3, the DNA is TGTGCCTGGAATACAGGGTTCCAAGAGACCCAGTACTTC. Complete variable domain (other parts from reference TRBV30 and TRBJ2-5): SQTIHQWPATLVQPVGSPLSLECTVEGTSNPNLYWYRQAAGRGLQLLFYSVGIGQISSEVPQNLSASRPQDRQFILSSKKLLLSDSGFYLCAWNTGFQETQYFGPGTRLLVL.

There are a few counts of this clonotype. The chain combines TRBV2 with TRBJ2-2, with 11 bases that match TRBD1. V was pared by 4 bases and J by 0 bases, with 1 base of the junction left unmatched. Germline values: CDR1 SNHLY, CDR2 FYNNEI. The CDR3 consists of 16 residues. The CDR3 DNA reads as TGTGCCAGCAGTGGGGACAGGGGGTCGAACACCGGGGAGCTGTTTTTT. Amino acid sequence: CASSGDRGSNTGELFF.

This clonotype was seen many times. The chain has TRBV20-1 and TRBJ2-4, with TRBD2 matching 9 bases. The CDR3 totals 15 residues. Germline loops: CDR1 DFQATT, CDR2 SNEGSKA (reference sequence). With V trimmed by 2 bases and J by 3 bases, 5 bases remained unmatched. The CDR3 here is CSARRPAGGKNIQYF. The CDR3 nucleotides read TGCAGTGCTAGAAGGCCAGCGGGGGGCAAAAACATTCAGTACTTC.

Many counts were recorded for this clonotype. The chain joins TRBV4-1 to TRBJ1-3; possible D gene TRBD1, 6 bases. Germline values: CDR1 MGHRA, CDR2 YSYEKL. V dropped 2 bases and J dropped 2 bases, with 13 bases sitting between them. This CDR3 contains 16 residues. The CDR3 DNA sequence: TGCGCCAGCAGCCAACCTGCTAGGGGGGCTGGAAACACCATATATTTT. Translation gives CASSQPARGAGNTIYF.

The J gene is TRBJ1-6, the V gene TRBV19, with TRBD1 matching 8 bases. V shed 7 bases, J shed 14 bases, and the junction held 10 bases outside the gene matches. CDR1 is LNHDA and CDR2 is SQIVND in the germline V gene (reference sequence). The CDR3 has 13 amino acids. CDR3 sequence (DNA): TGTGCCAGTAAGGAGACAGGGGTTGGGTCCCTCCACTTT. It codes for CASKETGVGSLHF.

This clonotype was recorded many times. The rearrangement joins TRBV27 to TRBJ2-2, with D possibly TRBD1 on 5 matching bases. The CDR3 loop spans 17 amino acids. The V end was cut by 4 bases, the J end by 0 bases, with 15 bases between. Germline V gene data show CDR1 as MNHEY and CDR2 as SMNVEV (reference sequence). The CDR3 protein is CASSSPAGWSNTGELFF. The CDR3 nucleotides read TGTGCCAGCAGTTCCCCCGCAGGGTGGTCGAACACCGGGGAGCTGTTTTTT.

This clonotype came up many times. CDR3 nucleotides: TGTGCCAGCAGTTACGGACAGGGCGAGATGAACACTGAAGCTTTCTTT. This sequence encodes CASSYGQGEMNTEAFF. This rearrangement joins TRBV6-5 to TRBJ1-1; TRBD1 agrees at 8 bases. In germline, CDR1 is MNHEY, CDR2 SVGAGI. V shed 2 bases and J 0 bases; nucleotides not matched to a gene: 5. The CDR3 length is 16 residues.

Many counts were recorded for this clonotype. The DNA for the CDR3 is TGTGCCAGCAGCCTCGACAGGGGTCCCCAAGAGACCCAGTACTTC. This gives the protein CASSLDRGPQETQYF. The chain links TRBV11-3 to TRBJ2-5; 8 bases are shared with TRBD1. The germline V gene encodes CDR1 SGHNT and CDR2 YENEEA. Trimming cost V 5 bases and J 1 base; bases outside gene matches: 6. The CDR3 consists of 15 residues.

CDR3 sequence: CASSSLTGVFGYTF. The CDR3 DNA reads TGTGCCAGCAGCTCTCTGACAGGGGTGTTCGGCTACACCTTC. The genes are TRBV7-9 and TRBJ1-2; 8 bases fit TRBD1. J gave up 8 bases and V 4 bases, and 9 bases lay outside the gene matches. The CDR3 has 14 amino acids. Germline assignment: CDR1 SEHNR and CDR2 FQNEAQ (reference sequence).

The rearrangement uses TRBV30 and TRBJ1-6; possibly TRBD1 for D (5 bases). CDR3 length: 11 residues. Germline CDR1 GTSNPN, CDR2 SVGIG (reference sequence). The ends were cut back, 7 bases at V and 7 bases at J, with 8 bases in the middle. CDR3 bases: TGTGCCTCCCAGGGAAATTCACCCCTCCACTTT. Its protein product is CASQGNSPLHF. Together with reference TRBV30 and TRBJ1-6, the CDR3 gives the full variable domain: SQTIHQWPATLVQPVGSPLSLECTVEGTSNPNLYWYRQAAGRGLQLLFYSVGIGQISSEVPQNLSASRPQDRQFILSSKKLLLSDSGFYLCASQGNSPLHFGNGTRLTVT.

The rearrangement links TRBV4-2 to TRBJ1-2; 8 bases are shared with TRBD1. The CDR3 has 14 amino acids. J gave up 8 bases and V 1 base, and 6 bases lay outside the gene matches. The germline gives CDR1 LGHNA, CDR2 YNFKEQ. Here the CDR3 DNA reads TGTGCCAGCAGCCAAGTTTTACAGGGGGAAGGCTACACCTTC. Its protein product is CASSQVLQGEGYTF.

Ten or more counts support this clonotype. This rearrangement joins TRBV6-1 to TRBJ1-1, with 9 positions matching TRBD1. Germline-derived CDR1 and CDR2 are MNHNS and SASEGT. The length of the CDR3 is 16 residues. V was clipped by 7 bases and J by 0 bases; unmatched bases: 9. In DNA, the CDR3 is TGTGCCAGCAATCCGGGACAGGGCTTCATGAACACTGAAGCTTTCTTT. Amino acid sequence: CASNPGQGFMNTEAFF.

The V call is TRBV12-3 or TRBV12-4, the J call TRBJ2-4; either TRBD1 or TRBD2 may supply D (5 bases each). The CDR3 covers 12 residues. Between the trimmed V and J ends, which lost 6 bases and 9 bases, there was a span of 12 bases. The CDR3 is CASSQGAVIQYF. CDR3 coding DNA: TGTGCCAGCAGCCAGGGAGCGGTCATTCAGTACTTC.

This clonotype appeared many times. CDR3 in DNA: TGTGCCAGCAGCTTAGCGTTAATGAACACTGAAGCTTTCTTT. Translation gives CASSLALMNTEAFF. The chain uses TRBV7-9 and TRBJ1-1; D is unclear. CDR1 and CDR2 from the germline V gene are SEHNR and FQNEAQ (reference sequence). CDR3 size: 14 residues. V lost 0 bases, J lost 0 bases, and 5 bases lay in between.

This clonotype was counted many times. This CDR3 reads CASSYSPAENYGYTF. For the CDR3, the DNA is TGTGCCAGCAGCTATAGCCCAGCGGAAAACTATGGCTACACCTTC. V and J are TRBV28 and TRBJ1-2; D gene unclear. The CDR3 runs to 15 residues. CDR1 and CDR2 from the germline V gene are MDHEN and SYDVKM. V gave up 6 bases and J gave up 2 bases, with 16 bases separating them.

This clonotype showed up many times. The rearrangement uses TRBV6-1 and TRBJ1-1; D uncertain. The germline V gene encodes CDR1 MNHNS and CDR2 SASEGT. Trimming took off 2 bases at V and 5 bases at J, with 9 bases between the two ends. The CDR3 sequence is 13 residues long. CDR3 coding DNA: TGTGCCAGCAGTGAATTTCAAGGGACTGAAGCTTTCTTT. It codes for CASSEFQGTEAFF.

A single count supports this clonotype. This sequence joins TRBV29-1 and TRBJ2-5; 12 nucleotides agree with TRBD1. Per germline, CDR1 SQVTM and CDR2 ANQGSEA. J was trimmed by 5 bases and V by 3 bases; bases with no gene match: 7. The CDR3 is 15 residues long. The chain's CDR3 is CSVDRGQGAGETQYF. As DNA, the CDR3 is TGCAGCGTTGATCGGGGACAGGGGGCGGGGGAGACCCAGTACTTC.

This clonotype was observed many times. V usage is TRBV6-2 or TRBV6-3 and J usage is TRBJ2-7; the D gene is possibly TRBD2 (6 bases). The CDR3 totals 13 residues. Trimming stripped 6 bases from V and 3 bases from J, with 12 bases between. The germline V gene has CDR1 MNHEY and CDR2 SVGEGT. The CDR3 DNA is TGTGCCAGCAGCTGGGACTCCAACTACGAGCAGTACTTC. Translated: CASSWDSNYEQYF.

This clonotype has ten or more counts. The rearrangement links TRBV20-1 to TRBJ1-2; perhaps TRBD1 as D (6 bases). Trimming cost V 6 bases and J 0 bases, with 11 bases left between them. The CDR3 has 13 residues. Germline lookup yields CDR1 DFQATT and CDR2 SNEGSKA (reference sequence). The DNA of the CDR3 is TGCAGTGCCGTGGGACAACCTAACTATGGCTACACCTTC. It yields the protein CSAVGQPNYGYTF.

This clonotype was detected many times. The V and J genes are TRBV11-2 and TRBJ1-1; TRBD1 aligns across 8 bases. This CDR3 is built from 17 residues. With V trimmed by 3 bases and J by 3 bases, 12 bases remained unmatched. CDR1 is SGHAT, CDR2 FQNNGV, per germline. In nucleotides, the CDR3 is TGTGCCAGCAGCTTTCCTGTAAGGACAGGGTGGGACACTGAAGCTTTCTTT. Encoded protein: CASSFPVRTGWDTEAFF.

The V call is TRBV19, the J call TRBJ2-7, with a tentative D call TRBD1 (5 bases). The CDR3 extends over 14 amino acids. V was shortened by 5 bases and J by 6 bases, with 17 bases between the two germline ends. Germline CDR1 and CDR2: LNHDA and SQIVND (reference sequence). The CDR3 sequence is CASSVAKNRREQYV. CDR3 coding DNA: TGTGCCAGTAGTGTAGCCAAAAACAGGCGCGAGCAGTACGTC.

This clonotype appeared many times. V is TRBV29-1 and J is TRBJ1-5, with D hard to call. This CDR3 contains 13 residues. Germline V gene sequence: CDR1 SQVTM, CDR2 ANQGSEA. Between the trimmed V and J ends, which lost 4 bases and 0 bases, there was a span of 7 bases. The DNA of the CDR3 is TGCAGCGTTGCTTCCAATAGCAATCAGCCCCAGCATTTT. This translates into CSVASNSNQPQHF.

The rearrangement uses TRBV4-2 and TRBJ1-5, with unresolved D. Germline V CDR1 and CDR2: LGHNA, YNFKEQ. Deletions cut 3 bases from V and 7 bases from J, with 10 bases between. This CDR3 region has 13 residues. The CDR3 is CASSQMREQPQHF. The CDR3 DNA sequence: TGTGCCAGCAGCCAGATGAGGGAACAGCCCCAGCATTTT.

This clonotype was counted ten times or more. The chain carries TRBV4-1 and TRBJ2-7, with D maybe TRBD1 (5 bases). This CDR3 has 14 amino acids. Trimming left V 0 bases short and J 5 bases short, with 11 bases between. Germline V lookup: CDR1 MGHRA, CDR2 YSYEKL. CDR3 bases: TGCGCCAGCAGCCAAGATACAGGCGGCGACGAGCAGTACTTC. Residues: CASSQDTGGDEQYF.

This chain joins TRBV19 and TRBJ1-2; 8 bases align to TRBD1. The CDR3 spans 14 residues. Germline lookup yields CDR1 LNHDA and CDR2 SQIVND (reference sequence). V shed 8 bases, J shed 8 bases, and the junction held 13 bases outside the gene matches. The CDR3 nucleotides are TGTGCCAGTTCGGCTTCCGGGACAGGCCGCGGCTACACCTTC. Protein sequence: CASSASGTGRGYTF.

This rearrangement joins TRBV2 to TRBJ2-6; D may be TRBD1 or TRBD2 (7 bases each). Germline values: CDR1 SNHLY, CDR2 FYNNEI. Trimming pared 7 bases from V and 1 base from J, leaving 26 bases between. The CDR3 covers 20 residues. In DNA form, the CDR3 reads TGTGCCAGCACTGCGGGGAGGGGGCTAGCGGTGCTATCTGGGGCCAACGTCCTGACTTTC. It is translated as CASTAGRGLAVLSGANVLTF.

This clonotype occurred many times. V usage is TRBV20-1 and J usage is TRBJ2-2, with 8 bases identical to TRBD1. Looked up from germline, CDR1 is DFQATT and CDR2 is SNEGSKA (reference sequence). CDR3 length: 15 amino acids. The V gene end was trimmed by 2 bases and the J gene end by 5 bases; junction bases not matched to a gene: 7. CDR3 amino acids: CSARHDRGTTGELFF. In DNA form, the CDR3 reads TGCAGTGCTAGACACGACAGGGGAACTACCGGGGAGCTGTTTTTT.

The chain is built from TRBV6-1 and TRBJ1-6; 9 nucleotides align to TRBD1. Germline CDR1 is MNHNS and CDR2 is SASEGT. The CDR3 runs to 18 residues. V was clipped by 5 bases and J by 7 bases; unmatched bases: 15. CDR3 coding DNA: TGTGCCAGCAGTCTAGCGACCCTGCCCGGGACAGGGAATTCACCCCTCCACTTT. This gives the protein CASSLATLPGTGNSPLHF.

There are many counts of this clonotype. V and J are TRBV6-2 or TRBV6-3 and TRBJ2-7; D might be TRBD1 or TRBD2, each matching 5 bases. The CDR3 spans 14 residues. V was shortened by 5 bases and J by 6 bases, with 17 bases between the two germline ends. CDR1 is MNHEY, CDR2 SVGEGT, per germline. As DNA, the CDR3 is TGTGCCAGCAGTAACTTGTTCGGGGCGGGCGAGCAGTACTTC. Encoded protein: CASSNLFGAGEQYF.